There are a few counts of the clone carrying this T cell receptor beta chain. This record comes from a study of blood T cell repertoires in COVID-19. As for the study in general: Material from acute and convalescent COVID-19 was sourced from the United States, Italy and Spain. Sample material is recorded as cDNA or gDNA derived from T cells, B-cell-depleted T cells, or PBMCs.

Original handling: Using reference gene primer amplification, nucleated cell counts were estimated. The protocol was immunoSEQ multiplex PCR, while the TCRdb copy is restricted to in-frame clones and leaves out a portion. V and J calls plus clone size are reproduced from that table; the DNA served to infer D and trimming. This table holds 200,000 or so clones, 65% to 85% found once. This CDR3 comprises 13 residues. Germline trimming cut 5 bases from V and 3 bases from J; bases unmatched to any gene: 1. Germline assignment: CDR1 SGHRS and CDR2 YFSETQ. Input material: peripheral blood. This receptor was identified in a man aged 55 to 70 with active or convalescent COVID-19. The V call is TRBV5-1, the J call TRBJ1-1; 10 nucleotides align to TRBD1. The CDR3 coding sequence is TGCGCCAGCAGTGGGACAGGGGACACTGAAGCTTTCTTT. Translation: CASSGTGDTEAFF. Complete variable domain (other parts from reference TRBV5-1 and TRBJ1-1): KAGVTQTPRYLIKTRGQQVTLSCSPISGHRSVSWYQQTPGQGLQFLFEYFSETQRNKGNFPGRFSGRQFSNSRSEMNVSTLELGDSALYLCASSGTGDTEAFFGQGTRLTVV.